These T cell receptor beta chains were read from a single sample in a study of T-cell reconstitution after alpha-beta-depleted transplantation in children. TCRdb processed the PCR reads anew with MiXCR; each CDR3 protein has one entry. This table has about a million distinct CDR3 sequences, roughly 31% appearing once. Sequenced material: PBMCs, mostly from graft donor cells, taken 360 days after TCRalphabeta/CD19-depleted stem cell transplant. These receptors came from a boy less than two years old who had a stem cell transplant for SCID, so the T cells may come from the graft donor. Both conserved end residues are part of each CDR3. D genes are given only for firm matches. Not every row has a clone size; where given, it reads once, few, many or a size class.

V	D	J	size	CDR3	DNA
TRBV20-1	NA	TRBJ2-3	few	CSARDWVKRGSTQYF	TGCAGTGCTAGAGATTGGGTTAAGAGGGGAAGTACGCAGTATTTT
TRBV4-3	TRBD2	TRBJ2-1	NA	CASSQVSSGNHEQFF	TGCGCCAGCAGCCAAGTCTCTAGCGGGAACCATGAGCAGTTCTTC
TRBV19	NA	TRBJ2-1	NA	CASSPPSPDYNEQFF	TGTGCCAGTAGTCCCCCGTCCCCGGACTACAATGAGCAGTTCTTC
TRBV5-1	NA	TRBJ2-1	NA	CASSPWNGDEQFF	TGCGCCAGCAGCCCGTGGAATGGGGATGAGCAGTTCTTC
TRBV7-2	NA	TRBJ1-1	NA	CASSSALGGQNTEAFF	TGTGCCAGCAGCTCCGCGCTAGGGGGGCAGAACACTGAAGCTTTCTTT
TRBV21-1	NA	TRBJ2-7	NA	CASSKLQGTSEQYF	TGTGCCAGCAGCAAGCTACAGGGGACCAGCGAGCAGTACTTC
TRBV5-1	TRBD1	TRBJ2-7	few	CASRLGGQGAFSYEQYF	TGCGCCAGCCGACTTGGAGGACAGGGGGCTTTCTCCTACGAGCAGTACTTC
TRBV5-1	NA	TRBJ1-1	NA	CASSGGPPNTEAFF	TGCGCCAGCAGCGGGGGACCTCCGAACACTGAAGCTTTCTTT
TRBV3-1	TRBD2	TRBJ2-5	few	CASSGRASGKETQYF	TGTGCCAGCAGCGGCAGGGCTAGCGGAAAAGAGACCCAGTACTTC
TRBV25-1	NA	TRBJ2-5	NA	CASSVRLRFQETQYF	TGTGCCAGCAGTGTCCGCCTTAGGTTCCAAGAGACCCAGTACTTC
TRBV12-3/TRBV12-4	NA	TRBJ2-7	NA	CASSLAGGTEQYF	TGTGCCAGCAGTTTAGCTGGGGGAACCGAGCAGTACTTC
TRBV9	NA	TRBJ1-5	NA	CASSVGPATGSNQPQHF	TGTGCCAGCAGCGTAGGGCCTGCTACTGGGAGCAATCAGCCCCAGCATTTT
TRBV6-2/TRBV6-3	NA	TRBJ2-3	NA	CASSSDYTMATDTQYF	TGTGCCAGCAGTTCTGACTACACCATGGCCACAGATACGCAGTATTTT
TRBV12-3/TRBV12-4	TRBD1	TRBJ2-7	NA	CASSLQAGGSKTYEQYF	TGTGCCAGCAGTTTACAGGCAGGGGGTTCGAAGACCTACGAGCAGTACTTC
TRBV12-3/TRBV12-4	NA	TRBJ1-1	NA	CASSLRVRSERGTEAFF	TGTGCCAGCAGTCTCCGGGTACGCAGCGAACGGGGCACTGAAGCTTTCTTT
TRBV4-1	TRBD1	TRBJ2-1	NA	CASSQEGTVRNEQFF	TGCGCCAGCAGCCAAGAAGGGACAGTAAGAAATGAGCAGTTCTTC
TRBV24-1	NA	TRBJ1-1	few	CATSAQGYGEAFF	TGTGCCACCAGTGCTCAGGGTTATGGTGAAGCTTTCTTT
TRBV2	NA	TRBJ2-5	many	CASSERETQYF	TGTGCCAGCAGTGAACGAGAGACCCAGTACTTC
TRBV29-1	TRBD1	TRBJ1-1	few	CSVLTGLEAFF	TGCAGCGTCCTGACAGGGTTGGAGGCTTTCTTT
TRBV29-1	NA	TRBJ1-1	few	CSVEGTWMNTEAFF	TGCAGCGTTGAGGGGACCTGGATGAACACTGAAGCTTTCTTT
TRBV6-2/TRBV6-3	NA	TRBJ2-2	NA	CASSYAITGELFF	TGTGCCAGCAGTTACGCTATAACCGGGGAGCTGTTTTTT
TRBV4-2	TRBD1	TRBJ2-1	NA	CASSLIPGQGYNEQFF	TGTGCCAGCAGCCTTATCCCGGGACAGGGATACAATGAGCAGTTCTTC
TRBV28	TRBD2	TRBJ2-3	few	CASSWATSGGTDTQYF	TGTGCCAGCAGTTGGGCGACTAGCGGTGGCACAGATACGCAGTATTTT
TRBV12-3/TRBV12-4	NA	TRBJ2-1	NA	CASSFPYGHSYNEQFF	TGTGCCAGCAGTTTTCCGTACGGACACTCCTACAATGAGCAGTTCTTC
TRBV6-5	NA	TRBJ1-1	NA	CASSYSPYAEAFF	TGTGCCAGCAGTTACTCCCCGTACGCTGAAGCTTTCTTT
TRBV7-6	NA	TRBJ2-3	NA	CASSLIRAGGTDTQYF	TGTGCCAGCAGCTTAATTAGGGCCGGAGGCACAGATACGCAGTATTTT
TRBV20-1	NA	TRBJ1-1	few	CSAPTGRMNTEAFF	TGCAGTGCGCCGACGGGACGGATGAACACTGAAGCTTTCTTT
TRBV12-3/TRBV12-4	TRBD2	TRBJ2-1	NA	CASRWTSAYNEQFF	TGTGCCAGCAGATGGACTAGCGCCTACAATGAGCAGTTCTTC
TRBV5-1	NA	TRBJ1-1	few	CASRERGEAFF	TGCGCCAGCAGGGAGAGGGGGGAAGCTTTCTTT
TRBV5-4	NA	TRBJ2-7	NA	CASSLQSGTRGSYEQYF	TGTGCCAGCAGCTTGCAGTCCGGGACGAGAGGCTCCTACGAGCAGTACTTC
TRBV29-1	NA	TRBJ2-1	NA	CSVFDRPRSYNEQFF	TGCAGCGTATTTGACAGGCCCCGCTCCTACAATGAGCAGTTCTTC
TRBV4-1	TRBD1	TRBJ2-3	NA	CASSQMTGNRDTQYF	TGCGCCAGCAGCCAAATGACAGGGAATAGGGATACGCAGTATTTT
TRBV27	TRBD2	TRBJ2-1	few	CASSFSGGGANEQFF	TGTGCCAGCAGTTTTTCTGGCGGGGGGGCCAATGAGCAGTTCTTC
TRBV19	NA	TRBJ2-1	NA	CASSILGAALGQFF	TGTGCCAGTAGTATATTGGGGGCTGCTCTGGGGCAGTTCTTC
TRBV7-2	TRBD2	TRBJ2-1	NA	CASSRGGGVSYIEQFF	TGTGCCAGCAGTCGTGGGGGGGGAGTATCCTACATTGAGCAGTTCTTC
TRBV9	NA	TRBJ1-5	NA	CASSPREGQPQHF	TGTGCCAGCAGCCCCCGAGAGGGGCAGCCCCAGCATTTT
TRBV11-2	TRBD2	TRBJ2-1	NA	CASSLGGFSGLAANEQFF	TGTGCCAGCAGCTTAGGGGGGTTTTCGGGACTAGCCGCCAATGAGCAGTTCTTC
TRBV5-1	TRBD2	TRBJ2-7	NA	CASSLRRGGGPGGEQYF	TGCGCCAGCAGCTTGCGAAGAGGCGGGGGTCCCGGAGGGGAGCAGTACTTC
TRBV3-1	NA	TRBJ2-1	NA	CASSQRLLGFSIYEQFF	TGTGCCAGCAGCCAACGCTTACTAGGATTTTCAATTTATGAGCAGTTCTTC
TRBV18	TRBD2	TRBJ2-1	NA	CASSRDAAGGTNEQFF	TGTGCCAGCTCACGAGACGCGGCGGGGGGTACGAATGAGCAGTTCTTC
TRBV12-3/TRBV12-4	TRBD1	TRBJ1-2	NA	CASSPTGGWGYTF	TGTGCCAGCAGTCCAACAGGGGGCTGGGGCTACACCTTC
TRBV20-1	NA	TRBJ2-1	NA	CSARGTSGSYNEQFF	TGCAGTGCTAGAGGCACCAGCGGATCATACAATGAGCAGTTCTTC
TRBV2	NA	TRBJ1-1	few	CASSPTGGSTEAFF	TGTGCCAGCAGCCCTACCGGGGGGAGCACTGAAGCTTTCTTT
TRBV2	NA	TRBJ2-1	few	CASSEKGWNEQFF	TGTGCCAGCAGTGAAAAGGGGTGGAATGAGCAGTTCTTC
TRBV6-1	NA	TRBJ2-3	NA	CASSKGATSTDTQYF	TGTGCCAGCAGTAAGGGAGCTACTAGCACAGATACGCAGTATTTT
TRBV24-1	NA	TRBJ2-3	NA	CATSGRGPNTDTQYF	TGTGCCACCAGTGGGCGGGGGCCGAACACAGATACGCAGTATTTT
TRBV6-5	NA	TRBJ2-7	few	CASSSTALEQYF	TGTGCCAGCAGTTCGACAGCTCTCGAGCAGTACTTC
TRBV27	TRBD2	TRBJ2-1	NA	CASSRGLAGGDEQFF	TGTGCCAGCAGTCGAGGACTAGCGGGGGGGGACGAGCAGTTCTTC